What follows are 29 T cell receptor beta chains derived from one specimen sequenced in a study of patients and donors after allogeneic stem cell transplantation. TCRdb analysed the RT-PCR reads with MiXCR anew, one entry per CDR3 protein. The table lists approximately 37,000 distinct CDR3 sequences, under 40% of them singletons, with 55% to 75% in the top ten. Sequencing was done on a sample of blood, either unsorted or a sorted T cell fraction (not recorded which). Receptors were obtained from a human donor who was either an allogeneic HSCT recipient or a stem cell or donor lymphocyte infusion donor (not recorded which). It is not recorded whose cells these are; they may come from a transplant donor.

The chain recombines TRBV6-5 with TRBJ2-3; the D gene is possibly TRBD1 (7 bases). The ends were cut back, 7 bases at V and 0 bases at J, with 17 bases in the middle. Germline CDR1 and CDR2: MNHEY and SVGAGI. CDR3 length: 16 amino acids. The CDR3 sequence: CASTPGRGASTDTQYF. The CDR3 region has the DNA TGTGCCAGCACCCCGGGCAGGGGGGCGAGCACAGATACGCAGTATTTT.

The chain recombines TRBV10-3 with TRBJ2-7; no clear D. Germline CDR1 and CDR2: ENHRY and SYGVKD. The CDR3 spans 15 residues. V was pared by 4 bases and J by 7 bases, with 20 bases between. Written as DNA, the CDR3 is TGTGCCATCAGTGGATTCTCATATGGGGTTAAGGAGCAGTACTTC. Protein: CAISGFSYGVKEQYF.

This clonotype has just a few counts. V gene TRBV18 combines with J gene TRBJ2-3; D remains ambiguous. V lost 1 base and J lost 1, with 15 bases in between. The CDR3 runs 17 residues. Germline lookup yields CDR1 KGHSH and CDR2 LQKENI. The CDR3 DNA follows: TGTGCCAGCTCACCACAAGGCCAGCGAGGAGGCACAGATACGCAGTATTTT. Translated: CASSPQGQRGGTDTQYF.

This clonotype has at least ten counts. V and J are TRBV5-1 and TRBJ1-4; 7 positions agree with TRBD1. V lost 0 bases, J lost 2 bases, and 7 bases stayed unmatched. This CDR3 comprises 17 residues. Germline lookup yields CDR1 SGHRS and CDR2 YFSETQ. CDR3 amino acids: CASSLGVRGLTNEKLFF. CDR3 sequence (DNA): TGCGCCAGCAGCTTGGGAGTAAGGGGGCTCACTAATGAAAAACTGTTTTTT.

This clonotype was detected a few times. CDR3 region: CSVSGRDNEQFF. The DNA of the CDR3 is TGCAGCGTTAGCGGGAGGGACAATGAGCAGTTCTTC. The chain carries TRBV29-1 and TRBJ2-1; TRBD2 aligns across 10 bases. The CDR3 totals 12 residues. Germline values: CDR1 SQVTM, CDR2 ANQGSEA. The V and J ends lost 5 bases and 5 bases, in that order; junction bases with no gene match: 0.

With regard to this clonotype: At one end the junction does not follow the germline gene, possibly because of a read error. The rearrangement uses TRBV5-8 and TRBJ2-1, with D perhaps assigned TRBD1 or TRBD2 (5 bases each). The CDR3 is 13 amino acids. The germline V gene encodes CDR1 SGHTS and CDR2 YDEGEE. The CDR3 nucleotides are TGTGCCGGCAGCTTGGGGGAGTACAATGAGCAGTTCTTC. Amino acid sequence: CAGSLGEYNEQFF.

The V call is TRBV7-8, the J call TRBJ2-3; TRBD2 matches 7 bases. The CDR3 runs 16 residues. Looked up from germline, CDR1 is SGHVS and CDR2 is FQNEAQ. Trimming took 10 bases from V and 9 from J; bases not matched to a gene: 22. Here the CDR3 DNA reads TGTGCCACCCGCTACCCGGGCGGGGGACGCCTGGGGACGCAGTATTTT. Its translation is CATRYPGGGRLGTQYF.

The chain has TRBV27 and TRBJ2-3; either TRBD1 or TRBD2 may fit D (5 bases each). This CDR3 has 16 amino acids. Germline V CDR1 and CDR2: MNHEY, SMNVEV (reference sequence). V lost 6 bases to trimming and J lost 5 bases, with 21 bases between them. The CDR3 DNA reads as TGTGCCAGCAGCTCGGGGACCGGGTCCGGGGTAGATACGCAGTATTTT. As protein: CASSSGTGSGVDTQYF.

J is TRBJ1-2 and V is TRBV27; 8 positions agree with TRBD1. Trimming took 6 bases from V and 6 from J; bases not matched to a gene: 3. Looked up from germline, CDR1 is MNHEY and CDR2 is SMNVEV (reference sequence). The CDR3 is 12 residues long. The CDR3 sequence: CASRGQGHGYTF. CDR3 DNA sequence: TGTGCCAGCAGAGGACAGGGTCATGGCTACACCTTC.

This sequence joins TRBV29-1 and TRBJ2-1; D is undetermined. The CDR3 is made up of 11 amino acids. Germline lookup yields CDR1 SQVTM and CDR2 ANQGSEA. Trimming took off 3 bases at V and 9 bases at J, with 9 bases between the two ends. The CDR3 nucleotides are TGCAGCGTTGAGAGGTTGGGTGAGCAGTTCTTC. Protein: CSVERLGEQFF.

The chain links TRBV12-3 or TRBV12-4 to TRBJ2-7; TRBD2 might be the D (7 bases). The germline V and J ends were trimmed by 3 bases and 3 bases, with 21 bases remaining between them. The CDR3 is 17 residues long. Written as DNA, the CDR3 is TGTGCCAGCAGTTTTTGGTTTGCGGGGGCGCCCAACTACGAGCAGTACTTC. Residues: CASSFWFAGAPNYEQYF.

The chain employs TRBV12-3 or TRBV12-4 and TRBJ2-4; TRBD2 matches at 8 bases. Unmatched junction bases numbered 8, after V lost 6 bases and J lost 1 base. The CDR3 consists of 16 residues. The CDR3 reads CASRSTSDAAKNIQYF. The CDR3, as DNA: TGTGCCAGCAGATCGACTAGCGATGCGGCCAAAAACATTCAGTACTTC.

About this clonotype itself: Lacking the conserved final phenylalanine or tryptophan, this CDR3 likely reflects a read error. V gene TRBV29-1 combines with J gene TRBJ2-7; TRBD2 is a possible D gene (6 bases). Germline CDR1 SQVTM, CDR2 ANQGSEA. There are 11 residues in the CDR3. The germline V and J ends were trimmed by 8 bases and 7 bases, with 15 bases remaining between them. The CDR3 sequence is CSSVAGGEQYL. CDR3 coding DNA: TGCAGCTCCGTAGCAGGAGGGGAGCAGTACCTC.

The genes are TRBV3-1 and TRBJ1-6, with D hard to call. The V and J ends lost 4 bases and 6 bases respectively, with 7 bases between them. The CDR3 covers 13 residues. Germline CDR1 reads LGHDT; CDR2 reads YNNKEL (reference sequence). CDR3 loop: CASSPEINSPLHF. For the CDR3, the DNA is TGTGCCAGCAGCCCCGAGATTAATTCACCCCTCCACTTT.

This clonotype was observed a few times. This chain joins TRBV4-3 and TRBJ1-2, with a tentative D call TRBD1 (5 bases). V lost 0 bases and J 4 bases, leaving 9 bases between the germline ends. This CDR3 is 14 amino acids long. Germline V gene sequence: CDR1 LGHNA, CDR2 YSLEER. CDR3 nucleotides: TGCGCCAGCAGCCAAGAGGGGCCTGGCTATGGCTACACCTTC. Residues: CASSQEGPGYGYTF.

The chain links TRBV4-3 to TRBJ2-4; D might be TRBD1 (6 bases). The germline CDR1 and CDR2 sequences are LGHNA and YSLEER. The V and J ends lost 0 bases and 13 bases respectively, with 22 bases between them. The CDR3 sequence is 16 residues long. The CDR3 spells CASSQDRQASSRIQYF. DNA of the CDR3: TGCGCCAGCAGCCAAGATCGACAGGCCTCCTCGCGGATCCAGTACTTC.

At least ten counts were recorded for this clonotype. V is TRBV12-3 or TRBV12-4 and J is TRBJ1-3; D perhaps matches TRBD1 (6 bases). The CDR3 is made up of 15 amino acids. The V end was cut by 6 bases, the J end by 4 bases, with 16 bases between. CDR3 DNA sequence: TGTGCCAGCAGACCCCGAGGGGGTGCGGGAAACACCATATATTTT. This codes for CASRPRGGAGNTIYF.

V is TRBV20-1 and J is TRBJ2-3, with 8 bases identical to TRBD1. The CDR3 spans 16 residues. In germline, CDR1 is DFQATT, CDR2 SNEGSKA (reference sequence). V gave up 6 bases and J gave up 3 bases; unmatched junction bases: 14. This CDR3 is CSAGGTRTGLTDTQYF. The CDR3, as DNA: TGCAGTGCCGGAGGGACCCGGACAGGGTTAACAGATACGCAGTATTTT.

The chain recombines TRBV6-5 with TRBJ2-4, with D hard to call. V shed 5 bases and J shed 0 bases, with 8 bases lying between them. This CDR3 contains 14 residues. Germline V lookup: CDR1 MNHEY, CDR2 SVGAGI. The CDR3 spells CASSARVAKNIQYF. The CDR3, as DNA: TGTGCCAGCAGTGCTAGGGTAGCCAAAAACATTCAGTACTTC.

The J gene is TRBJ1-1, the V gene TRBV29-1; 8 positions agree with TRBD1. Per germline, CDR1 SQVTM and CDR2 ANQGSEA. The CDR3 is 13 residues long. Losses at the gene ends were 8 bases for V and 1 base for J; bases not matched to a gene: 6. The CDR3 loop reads CSLETGANTEAFF. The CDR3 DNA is TGCAGCCTGGAGACAGGGGCGAACACTGAAGCTTTCTTT.

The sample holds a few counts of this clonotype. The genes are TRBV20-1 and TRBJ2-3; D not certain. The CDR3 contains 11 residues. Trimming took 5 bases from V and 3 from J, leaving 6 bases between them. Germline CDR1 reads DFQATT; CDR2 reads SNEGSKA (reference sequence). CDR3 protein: CSALRTDTQYF. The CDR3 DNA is TGCAGTGCTCTAAGAACAGATACGCAGTATTTT.

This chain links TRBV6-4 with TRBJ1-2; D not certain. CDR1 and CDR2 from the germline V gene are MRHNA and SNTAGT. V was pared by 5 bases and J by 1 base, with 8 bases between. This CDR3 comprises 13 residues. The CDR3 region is CASSPHNNYGYTF. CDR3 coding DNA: TGTGCCAGCAGTCCTCACAATAACTATGGCTACACCTTC.

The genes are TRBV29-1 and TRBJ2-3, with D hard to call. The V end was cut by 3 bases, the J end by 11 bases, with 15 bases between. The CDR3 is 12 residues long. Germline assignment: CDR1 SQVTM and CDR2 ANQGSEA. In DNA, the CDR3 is TGCAGCGTTGATATCGCGAAGTGGATGCAGTATTTT. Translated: CSVDIAKWMQYF.

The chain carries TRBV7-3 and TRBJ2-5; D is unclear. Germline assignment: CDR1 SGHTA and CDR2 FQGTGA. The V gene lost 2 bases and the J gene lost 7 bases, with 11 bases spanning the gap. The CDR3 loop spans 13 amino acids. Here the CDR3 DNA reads TGTGCCAGCAGCTTAGGGCTAGGCGGGACCCAGTACTTC. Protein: CASSLGLGGTQYF.

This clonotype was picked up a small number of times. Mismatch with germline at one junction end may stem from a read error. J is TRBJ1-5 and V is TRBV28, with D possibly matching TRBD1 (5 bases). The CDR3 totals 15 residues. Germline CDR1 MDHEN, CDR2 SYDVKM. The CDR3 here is CASSLSQGRNQHQHF. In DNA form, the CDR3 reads TGTGCCAGCAGTTTATCCCAGGGAAGAAATCAGCACCAGCATTTT.

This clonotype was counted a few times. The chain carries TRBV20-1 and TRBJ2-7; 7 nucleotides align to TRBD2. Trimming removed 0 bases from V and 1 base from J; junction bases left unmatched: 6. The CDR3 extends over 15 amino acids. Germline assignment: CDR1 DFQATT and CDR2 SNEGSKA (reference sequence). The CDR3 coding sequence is TGCAGTGCTAGAGAGGTGACGGGAGGATCCTACGAGCAGTACTTC. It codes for CSAREVTGGSYEQYF.

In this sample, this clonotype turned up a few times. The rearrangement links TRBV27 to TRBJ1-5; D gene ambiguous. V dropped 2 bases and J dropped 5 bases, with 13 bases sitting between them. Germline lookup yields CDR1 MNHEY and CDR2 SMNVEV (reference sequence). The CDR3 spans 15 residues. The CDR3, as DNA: TGTGCCAGCAGTTTAGATTCGGGCGGCGATCAGCCCCAGCATTTT. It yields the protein CASSLDSGGDQPQHF.

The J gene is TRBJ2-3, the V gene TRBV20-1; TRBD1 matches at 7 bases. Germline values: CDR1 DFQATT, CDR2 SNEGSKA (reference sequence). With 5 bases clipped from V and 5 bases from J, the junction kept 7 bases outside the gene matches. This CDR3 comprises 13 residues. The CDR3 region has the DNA TGCAGTGCTGTCCCCCGGGACAGAGATACGCAGTATTTT. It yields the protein CSAVPRDRDTQYF.

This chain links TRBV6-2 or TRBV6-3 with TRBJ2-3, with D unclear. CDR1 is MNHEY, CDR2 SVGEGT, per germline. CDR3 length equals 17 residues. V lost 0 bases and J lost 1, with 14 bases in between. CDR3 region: CASSYSNVLRGTDTQYF. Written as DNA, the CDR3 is TGTGCCAGCAGTTACTCGAATGTCCTTCGCGGCACAGATACGCAGTATTTT.